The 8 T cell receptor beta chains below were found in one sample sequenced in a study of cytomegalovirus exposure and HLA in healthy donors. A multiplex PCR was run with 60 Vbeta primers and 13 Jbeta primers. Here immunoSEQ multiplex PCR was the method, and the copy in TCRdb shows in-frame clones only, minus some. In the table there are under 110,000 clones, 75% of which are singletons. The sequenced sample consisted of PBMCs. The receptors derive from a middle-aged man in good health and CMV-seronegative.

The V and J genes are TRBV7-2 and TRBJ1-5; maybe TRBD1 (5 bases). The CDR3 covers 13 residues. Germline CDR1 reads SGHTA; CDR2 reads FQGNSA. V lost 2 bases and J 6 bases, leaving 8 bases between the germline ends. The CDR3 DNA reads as TGTGCCAGCAGCTTACCGGGGGGTCAGCCCCAGCATTTT. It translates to CASSLPGGQPQHF.

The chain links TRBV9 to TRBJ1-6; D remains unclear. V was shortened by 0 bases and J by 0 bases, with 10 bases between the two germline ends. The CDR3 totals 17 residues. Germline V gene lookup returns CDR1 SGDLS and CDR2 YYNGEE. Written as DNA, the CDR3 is TGTGCCAGCAGCGTAGGGTGGGCGAGCTCCTATAATTCACCCCTCCACTTT. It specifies CASSVGWASSYNSPLHF.

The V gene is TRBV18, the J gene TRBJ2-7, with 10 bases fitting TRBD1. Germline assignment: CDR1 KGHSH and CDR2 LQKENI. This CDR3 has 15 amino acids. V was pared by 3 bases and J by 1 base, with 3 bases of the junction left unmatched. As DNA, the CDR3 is TGTGCCAGCTCACCTCGGACAGGGGGTTCCTACGAGCAGTACTTC. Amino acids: CASSPRTGGSYEQYF.

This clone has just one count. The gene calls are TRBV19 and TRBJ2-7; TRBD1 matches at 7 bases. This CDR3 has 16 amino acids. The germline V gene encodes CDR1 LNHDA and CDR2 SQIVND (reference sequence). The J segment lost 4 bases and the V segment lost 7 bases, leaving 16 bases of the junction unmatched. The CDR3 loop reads CASIPKSGTDSYEQYF. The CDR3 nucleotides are TGTGCCAGTATACCGAAATCCGGGACAGATAGTTACGAGCAGTACTTC.

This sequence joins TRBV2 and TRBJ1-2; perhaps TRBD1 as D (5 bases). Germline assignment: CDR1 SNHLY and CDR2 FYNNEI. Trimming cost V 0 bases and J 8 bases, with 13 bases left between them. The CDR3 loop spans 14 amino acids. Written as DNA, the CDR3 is TGTGCCAGCAGTGAAGCCGAAAGGGGAGGCGGCTACACCTTC. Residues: CASSEAERGGGYTF. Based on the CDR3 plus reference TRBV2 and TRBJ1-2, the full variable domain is EPEVTQTPSHQVTQMGQEVILRCVPISNHLYFYWYRQILGQKVEFLVSFYNNEISEKSEIFDDQFSVERPDGSNFTLKIRSTKLEDSAMYFCASSEAERGGGYTFGSGTRLTVV.

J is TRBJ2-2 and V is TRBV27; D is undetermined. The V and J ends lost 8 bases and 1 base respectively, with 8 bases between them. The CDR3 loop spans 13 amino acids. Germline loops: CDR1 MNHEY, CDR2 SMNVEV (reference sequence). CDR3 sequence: CASVAGNTGELFF. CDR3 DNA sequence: TGTGCCAGCGTTGCCGGGAACACCGGGGAGCTGTTTTTT.

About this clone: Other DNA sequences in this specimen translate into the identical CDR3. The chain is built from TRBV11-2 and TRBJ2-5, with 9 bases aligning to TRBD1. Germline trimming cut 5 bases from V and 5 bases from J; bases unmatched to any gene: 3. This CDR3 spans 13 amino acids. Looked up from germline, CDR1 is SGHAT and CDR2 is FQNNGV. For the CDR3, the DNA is TGTGCCAGCAGCCGGGACAGGGAGGAGACCCAGTACTTC. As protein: CASSRDREETQYF. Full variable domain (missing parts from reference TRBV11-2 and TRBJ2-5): EAGVAQSPRYKIIEKRQSVAFWCNPISGHATLYWYQQILGQGPKLLIQFQNNGVVDDSQLPKDRFSAERLKGVDSTLKIQPAKLEDSAVYLCASSRDREETQYFGPGTRLLVL.

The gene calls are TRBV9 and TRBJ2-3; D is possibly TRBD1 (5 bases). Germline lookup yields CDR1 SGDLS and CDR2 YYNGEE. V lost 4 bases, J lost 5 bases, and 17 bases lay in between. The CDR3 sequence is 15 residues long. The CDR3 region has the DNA TGTGCCAGCAGCCCACAGCAAGGGGCCCAAGATACGCAGTATTTT. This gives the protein CASSPQQGAQDTQYF.